This passage covers 32 T cell receptor beta chains from one sample sequenced in a study of glioma-infiltrating T cells after dendritic cell vaccination. Time point given: after dendritic cell vaccination, including at tumor progression/relapse. Profiled with immunoSEQ multiplex PCR; TCRdb holds only in-frame clones, not every one. The sample shows 100,000 or so clones, 90% of them seen only once. The sequencing here drew on blood, taken after dendritic cell vaccination. These receptors were obtained from a human donor with glioblastoma.

This clone appeared once. The gene calls are TRBV4-1 and TRBJ1-3; no clear D gene. Between the trimmed V and J ends, which lost 0 bases and 0 bases, there was a span of 6 bases. The germline CDR1 and CDR2 sequences are MGHRA and YSYEKL. This CDR3 has 15 amino acids. CDR3 region: CASSQDTGSGNTIYF. The CDR3 nucleotides read TGCGCCAGCAGCCAAGATACGGGCTCTGGAAACACCATATATTTT.

The gene calls are TRBV14 and TRBJ2-5; D perhaps matches TRBD2 (5 bases). V shed 4 bases and J shed 9 bases, with 12 bases lying between them. CDR3 length: 12 amino acids. Germline V lookup: CDR1 SGHDN, CDR2 FVKESK. CDR3 in amino acids: CASSLGVMAQYF. CDR3 coding DNA: TGTGCCAGCAGCCTCGGGGTAATGGCCCAGTACTTC.

As concerns this clone: Germline and junction disagree at one end, which may indicate a read error. This chain links TRBV7-9 with TRBJ2-1; the D is unclear. The germline V gene encodes CDR1 SEHNR and CDR2 FQNEAQ (reference sequence). There are 13 residues in the CDR3. The DNA of the CDR3 is TGTGCCAGCAGCTTAGCGCCTCGCGGCCCCAACCTCTTC. Translated, it gives CASSLAPRGPNLF.

J is TRBJ2-7 and V is TRBV11-3; 11 bases are a match to TRBD2. From germline, CDR1 is SGHNT and CDR2 YENEEA. The ends lost 4 bases at V and 0 bases at J; junction bases unmatched: 5. The CDR3 is made up of 16 amino acids. DNA of the CDR3: TGTGCCAGCAGCTGGGTAACTAGCGGGAGCTCCTACGAGCAGTACTTC. Translating gives CASSWVTSGSSYEQYF.

The gene calls are TRBV30 and TRBJ2-7; D ambiguous. Looked up from germline, CDR1 is GTSNPN and CDR2 is SVGIG (reference sequence). Trimming left V 2 bases short and J 3 bases short, with 14 bases between. The CDR3 sequence is 14 residues long. DNA for the CDR3: TGTGCCTGGAGTCAGGTTTTTCCTCACTACGAGCAGTACTTC. This sequence encodes CAWSQVFPHYEQYF.

The chain recombines TRBV10-3 with TRBJ2-5, with TRBD1 matching over 10 bases. Germline V gene lookup returns CDR1 ENHRY and CDR2 SYGVKD. CDR3 length equals 13 residues. V lost 4 bases, J lost 5 bases, and 1 base stayed unmatched. The CDR3 is CAISGQGAETQYF. In DNA form, the CDR3 reads TGTGCCATCAGTGGACAGGGGGCGGAGACCCAGTACTTC.

The chain combines TRBV14 with TRBJ1-3, with D possibly being TRBD1 (5 bases). The CDR3 consists of 14 residues. The germline V and J ends were trimmed by 4 bases and 4 bases, with 11 bases remaining between them. Germline V lookup: CDR1 SGHDN, CDR2 FVKESK. CDR3 nucleotides: TGTGCCAGCAGCCCAGGGTTCTGGGGAAACACCATATATTTT. Residues: CASSPGFWGNTIYF.

In DNA, the CDR3 is TGTGCCAGCAGCTTGAGGAGAAATCAGCCCCAGCATTTT. Its protein product is CASSLRRNQPQHF. The chain uses TRBV5-8 and TRBJ1-5; no firm D call. This CDR3 region has 13 residues. Germline values: CDR1 SGHTS, CDR2 YDEGEE. V lost 1 base, J lost 4 bases, and 6 bases lay in between.

The chain links TRBV6-1 to TRBJ2-3, with D uncertain. The CDR3 runs 10 residues. Between the trimmed V and J ends, which lost 7 bases and 7 bases, there was a span of 6 bases. Germline-derived CDR1 and CDR2 are MNHNS and SASEGT. CDR3 loop: CASTLNTQYF. CDR3 DNA sequence: TGTGCCAGCACCCTAAATACGCAGTATTTT.

V and J are TRBV9 and TRBJ2-3, with a possible D match to TRBD2 (6 bases). V was cut by 0 bases and J by 6 bases, with 20 bases left in between. The V gene's germline CDR1 is SGDLS and CDR2 YYNGEE. The CDR3 is 17 amino acids. The DNA of the CDR3 is TGTGCCAGCAGCGTAGCTTCTGGGACTCCCAGCGGGGATACGCAGTATTTT. This gives the protein CASSVASGTPSGDTQYF.

This clone was seen once. At one boundary the junction diverges from the germline segment, which might be a read error. The chain links TRBV2 to TRBJ2-5, with D possibly being TRBD2 (6 bases). CDR3 length equals 14 residues. Germline-derived CDR1 and CDR2 are SNHLY and FYNNEI. DNA for the CDR3: TGTGCCAGCAGAGAAGGGACTCCCGGAGAGACCCAGTACTTC. Residues: CASREGTPGETQYF.

The rearrangement uses TRBV7-6 and TRBJ1-1; no reliable D call. The germline V gene has CDR1 SGHVS and CDR2 FNYEAQ. This CDR3 region has 14 residues. Trimming took off 1 base at V and 6 bases at J, with 12 bases between the two ends. Here the CDR3 reads CASSLGGGRAEAFF. The CDR3, as DNA: TGTGCCAGCAGCTTAGGTGGAGGGAGGGCTGAAGCTTTCTTT.

The rearrangement links TRBV7-9 to TRBJ2-1, with TRBD2 matching over 9 bases. The CDR3 length is 16 residues. Germline V lookup: CDR1 SEHNR, CDR2 FQNEAQ (reference sequence). Losses at the gene ends were 5 bases for V and 7 bases for J; bases not matched to a gene: 12. In nucleotides, the CDR3 is TGTGCCAGCAGCCTACTAACCGGGACTAGCACAAATGAGCAGTTCTTC. Translation gives CASSLLTGTSTNEQFF.

This clone showed up just once. The chain uses TRBV14 and TRBJ1-1; 7 bases align to TRBD1. Trimming took 4 bases from V and 11 from J; bases not matched to a gene: 10. CDR1 is SGHDN, CDR2 FVKESK, per germline. The CDR3 spans 13 residues. The CDR3 DNA reads as TGTGCCAGCAGCCGACAGGGAGTGGGTGTGGCTTTCTTT. The encoded protein is CASSRQGVGVAFF.

V gene TRBV7-9 combines with J gene TRBJ2-7; 14 bases match TRBD2. The V segment lost 3 bases and the J segment 5 bases; nucleotides outside the gene matches: 9. Looked up from germline, CDR1 is SEHNR and CDR2 is FQNEAQ (reference sequence). The CDR3 is 17 residues long. The chain's CDR3 is CASSFAGTSGRLNEQYF. DNA of the CDR3: TGTGCCAGCAGCTTTGCAGGGACTAGCGGGAGACTGAACGAGCAGTACTTC.

This chain joins TRBV9 and TRBJ1-4; 8 nucleotides line up with TRBD1. Per germline, CDR1 SGDLS and CDR2 YYNGEE. V was pared by 2 bases and J by 7 bases, with 10 bases of the junction left unmatched. The CDR3 spans 16 residues. The CDR3 here is CASSVEPTGVFEKLFF. The CDR3 coding sequence is TGTGCCAGCAGCGTCGAACCGACAGGGGTTTTTGAAAAACTGTTTTTT.

About this clone: The sample carries other DNA sequences with the same CDR3. This chain links TRBV9 with TRBJ2-7, with D perhaps TRBD2 (5 bases). Trimming shortened V by 0 bases and J by 0 bases, and 7 bases separated the two germline ends. CDR1 and CDR2 from the germline V gene are SGDLS and YYNGEE. This CDR3 region has 14 residues. In DNA, the CDR3 is TGTGCCAGCAGCGTAGGAGGGATCTCCTACGAGCAGTACTTC. Encoded protein: CASSVGGISYEQYF.

The CDR3 sequence is CASSFQGTGAYEQYF. The CDR3 coding sequence is TGTGCCAGCAGTTTCCAAGGGACAGGCGCCTACGAGCAGTACTTC. This sequence joins TRBV6-1 and TRBJ2-7; TRBD1 matches at 8 bases. This CDR3 comprises 15 residues. Unmatched junction bases numbered 8, after V lost 5 bases and J lost 2 bases. In germline, CDR1 is MNHNS, CDR2 SASEGT.

The chain uses TRBV10-3 and TRBJ2-6, with 13 nucleotides matching TRBD2. With V trimmed by 6 bases and J by 0 bases, 5 bases remained unmatched. There are 18 residues in the CDR3. Germline V gives CDR1 ENHRY, CDR2 SYGVKD. CDR3 DNA: TGTGCCATCAGATCAACTAGCGGGGGGGCCTCTGGGGCCAACGTCCTGACTTTC. Its translation is CAIRSTSGGASGANVLTF.

The chain recombines TRBV14 with TRBJ1-4; D is undetermined. Trimming took 4 bases from V and 8 from J, leaving 14 bases between them. The CDR3 sequence is 14 residues long. Germline V CDR1 and CDR2: SGHDN, FVKESK. Here the CDR3 reads CASSPTPSGEKLFF. CDR3 DNA: TGTGCCAGCAGCCCTACACCGTCGGGAGAAAAACTGTTTTTT.

The count of this clone is one. The chain employs TRBV30 and TRBJ2-2, with no clear D. With 4 bases removed from V and 7 bases from J, the gap between germline ends came to 10 bases. The CDR3 runs to 12 residues. Germline CDR1 and CDR2: GTSNPN and SVGIG (reference sequence). CDR3 protein: CAWTQTFGELFF. CDR3 nucleotide sequence: TGTGCCTGGACACAGACATTCGGGGAGCTGTTTTTT.

V usage is TRBV5-4 and J usage is TRBJ1-2; D uncertain. Germline values: CDR1 SGHNT, CDR2 YYREEE (reference sequence). Trimming shortened V by 2 bases and J by 7 bases, and 9 bases separated the two germline ends. The CDR3 contains 12 residues. CDR3 in DNA: TGTGCCAGCAGCTTAAACGGGGTTGGCTACACCTTC. Its translation: CASSLNGVGYTF.

The chain couples TRBV11-1 to TRBJ2-1; 12 nucleotides agree with TRBD2. J was trimmed by 8 bases and V by 4 bases; bases with no gene match: 9. CDR1 SGHAT and CDR2 FQDESV come from the germline V gene (reference sequence). The CDR3 consists of 16 residues. CDR3 loop: CASSYPPSGGAYEQFF. DNA for the CDR3: TGTGCCAGCAGCTATCCCCCTAGCGGGGGGGCCTATGAGCAGTTCTTC.

The chain couples TRBV19 to TRBJ2-3; 7 bases align to TRBD2. V dropped 3 bases and J dropped 4; count of bases not matched to a gene: 7. Germline V gene lookup returns CDR1 LNHDA and CDR2 SQIVND (reference sequence). The CDR3 has 15 residues. CDR3 coding DNA: TGTGCCAGTAGTATTCGGGGGGTCTTAGCAGATACGCAGTATTTT. Protein: CASSIRGVLADTQYF.

This chain uses TRBV5-4 with TRBJ1-2; weak D call: TRBD1 (6 bases). The CDR3 is 15 amino acids. V lost 4 bases, J lost 1 base, and 14 bases lay in between. From germline, CDR1 is SGHNT and CDR2 YYREEE (reference sequence). The CDR3 coding sequence is TGTGCCAGCAGCGTCGACCTGGACAGTAACTATGGCTACACCTTC. Its protein product is CASSVDLDSNYGYTF. Full variable domain (remainder filled in from reference TRBV5-4 and TRBJ1-2): ETGVTQSPTHLIKTRGQQVTLRCSSQSGHNTVSWYQQALGQGPQFIFQYYREEENGRGNFPPRFSGLQFPNYSSELNVNALELDDSALYLCASSVDLDSNYGYTFGSGTRLTVV.

This chain links TRBV12-1 with TRBJ2-7; TRBD2, the D gene given by the table, was not confirmed from the DNA. TRBV12-1 is recorded as a pseudogene. The CDR3 length is 17 residues. The CDR3 DNA sequence: TGTGCCAGCAGCCCCACAGCGGGAGGGTTTCATCGATACGAGCAGTACTTC. Protein product: CASSPTAGGFHRYEQYF.

The chain's CDR3 is CAWAGKETYSNQPQHF. The CDR3 region has the DNA TGTGCCTGGGCGGGTAAGGAGACTTATAGCAATCAGCCCCAGCATTTT. The V call is TRBV30, the J call TRBJ1-5; D is uncertain. This CDR3 comprises 16 residues. The germline gives CDR1 GTSNPN, CDR2 SVGIG (reference sequence). The ends were cut back, 5 bases at V and 0 bases at J, with 17 bases in the middle.

The gene calls are TRBV19 and TRBJ1-5; D is possibly TRBD1 (6 bases). CDR3 length equals 12 residues. From germline, CDR1 is LNHDA and CDR2 SQIVND (reference sequence). Between the trimmed V and J ends, which lost 6 bases and 8 bases, there was a span of 11 bases. The CDR3 coding sequence is TGTGCCAGTAGCCTCAGGGGAGAGCCCCAGCATTTT. Its translation is CASSLRGEPQHF.

This clone was observed a handful of times. V is TRBV11-3 and J is TRBJ2-2, with 9 bases lining up with TRBD2. The CDR3 has 16 amino acids. V dropped 5 bases and J dropped 1; count of bases not matched to a gene: 5. Germline V gene sequence: CDR1 SGHNT, CDR2 YENEEA. CDR3: CASSPIAGVNTGELFF. CDR3 coding DNA: TGTGCCAGCAGCCCCATAGCGGGAGTGAACACCGGGGAGCTGTTTTTT. Variable domain in full (rest from reference TRBV11-3 and TRBJ2-2): EAGVVQSPRYKIIEKKQPVAFWCNPISGHNTLYWYLQNLGQGPELLIRYENEEAVDDSQLPKDRFSAERLKGVDSTLKIQPAELGDSAVYLCASSPIAGVNTGELFFGEGSRLTVL.

This chain links TRBV6-1 with TRBJ1-2; D not certain. The ends were cut back, 6 bases at V and 0 bases at J, with 8 bases in the middle. The CDR3 spans 13 residues. The V gene's germline CDR1 is MNHNS and CDR2 SASEGT. This CDR3 is CASRGSSNYGYTF. DNA of the CDR3: TGTGCCAGCAGGGGCAGTTCTAACTATGGCTACACCTTC.

The chain carries TRBV11-1 and TRBJ1-1; D gene ambiguous. CDR1 and CDR2 from the germline V gene are SGHAT and FQDESV (reference sequence). The germline V and J ends were trimmed by 3 bases and 7 bases, with 6 bases remaining between them. CDR3 length equals 11 residues. CDR3 nucleotide sequence: TGTGCCAGCAGCTTTGCAGGTGAAGCTTTCTTT. As protein: CASSFAGEAFF.

The V gene is TRBV9, the J gene TRBJ2-3; 10 bases align to TRBD2. This CDR3 has 17 residues. Germline V CDR1 and CDR2: SGDLS, YYNGEE. The V segment lost 3 bases and the J segment 3 bases; nucleotides outside the gene matches: 10. The CDR3 spells CASSASLAGRGTDTQYF. The CDR3 nucleotides read TGTGCCAGCAGCGCATCACTAGCGGGGCGAGGTACAGATACGCAGTATTTT.